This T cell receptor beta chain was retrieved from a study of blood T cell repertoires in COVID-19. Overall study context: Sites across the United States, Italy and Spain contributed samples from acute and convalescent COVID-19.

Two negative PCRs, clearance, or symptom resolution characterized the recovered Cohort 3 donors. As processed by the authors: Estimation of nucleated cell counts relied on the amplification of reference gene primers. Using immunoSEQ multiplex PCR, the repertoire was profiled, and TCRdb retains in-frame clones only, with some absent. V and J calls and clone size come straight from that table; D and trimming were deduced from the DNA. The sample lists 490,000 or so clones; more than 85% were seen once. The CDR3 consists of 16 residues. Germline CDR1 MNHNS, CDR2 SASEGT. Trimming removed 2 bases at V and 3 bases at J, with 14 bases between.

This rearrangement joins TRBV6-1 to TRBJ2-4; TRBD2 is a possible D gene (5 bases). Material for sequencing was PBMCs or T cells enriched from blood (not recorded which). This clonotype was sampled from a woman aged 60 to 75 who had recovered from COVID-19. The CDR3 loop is CASSEHGLWGKNIQYF. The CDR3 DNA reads TGTGCCAGCAGTGAACATGGACTCTGGGGCAAAAACATTCAGTACTTC.